These 24 T cell receptor beta chains originate from one sample sequenced in a study of T cell responses to AZD1222 COVID-19 vaccine. Sequencing was performed with immunoSEQ multiplex PCR; in TCRdb, only in-frame clones are kept and a portion is missing. The sample has roughly 150,000 clones, roughly 92% seen once. Sequencing was performed on peripheral blood, taken on day 0 of AZD1222 vaccination. These receptors all stem from an adult in good health.

The rearrangement links TRBV5-5 to TRBJ2-1; D is uncertain. Trimming removed 4 bases from V and 7 bases from J, with 9 bases in between. The V gene's germline CDR1 is SGHKS and CDR2 YYEKEE (reference sequence). CDR3 length: 12 residues. CDR3: CASSPQLNEQFF. In DNA form, the CDR3 reads TGTGCCAGCAGCCCGCAGTTGAATGAGCAGTTCTTC. The complete variable domain, with remaining parts taken from reference TRBV5-5 and TRBJ2-1, reads DAGVTQSPTHLIKTRGQQVTLRCSPISGHKSVSWYQQVLGQGPQFIFQYYEKEERGRGNFPDRFSARQFPNYSSELNVNALLLGDSALYLCASSPQLNEQFFGPGTRLTVL.

The chain recombines TRBV6-5 with TRBJ1-1, with TRBD1 matching over 7 bases. Germline-derived CDR1 and CDR2 are MNHEY and SVGAGI. This CDR3 region has 14 residues. Germline trimming cut 6 bases from V and 0 bases from J; bases unmatched to any gene: 4. The CDR3 nucleotides read TGTGCCAGCAGGCGACAGGGCCTGAACACTGAAGCTTTCTTT. This sequence encodes CASRRQGLNTEAFF.

The chain uses TRBV4-1 and TRBJ1-1; 10 bases line up with TRBD1. Germline assignment: CDR1 MGHRA and CDR2 YSYEKL. The CDR3 covers 18 residues. The junction had 9 bases not matched to a gene; V was cut back by 2 bases and J by 0 bases. CDR3 loop: CASSQRQGATGVNTEAFF. CDR3 DNA sequence: TGCGCCAGCAGCCAACGACAGGGGGCGACGGGGGTGAACACTGAAGCTTTCTTT.

This chain uses TRBV30 with TRBJ1-2; maybe TRBD1 (5 bases). Trimming took off 2 bases at V and 3 bases at J, with 13 bases between the two ends. The CDR3 runs to 14 residues. Germline assignment: CDR1 GTSNPN and CDR2 SVGIG (reference sequence). Here the CDR3 DNA reads TGTGCCTGGAGTATTCCAGGGCTTCACTATGGCTACACCTTC. This codes for CAWSIPGLHYGYTF.

The J gene is TRBJ2-1, the V gene TRBV20-1; D not resolved. The V gene lost 3 bases and the J gene lost 0 bases, with 9 bases spanning the gap. From germline, CDR1 is DFQATT and CDR2 SNEGSKA (reference sequence). The CDR3 covers 14 residues. Written as DNA, the CDR3 is TGCAGTGCTAGTAAGGCCCACTCCTACAATGAGCAGTTCTTC. It yields the protein CSASKAHSYNEQFF.

This clone was observed a single time. This chain connects TRBV12-3 or TRBV12-4 to TRBJ2-3; D is ambiguous. This CDR3 contains 12 residues. Deletions cut 2 bases from V and 6 bases from J, with 6 bases between. DNA of the CDR3: TGTGCCAGCAGTTTAATTGGGGATACGCAGTATTTT. Encoded protein: CASSLIGDTQYF.

This clone was seen just once. This chain links TRBV2 with TRBJ2-1; D is uncertain. With 5 bases removed from V and 0 bases from J, the gap between germline ends came to 11 bases. CDR1 is SNHLY, CDR2 FYNNEI, per germline. The CDR3 is 15 amino acids. The CDR3 here is CASSRSGSSYNEQFF. CDR3 in DNA: TGTGCCAGCAGTCGAAGTGGTAGCTCCTACAATGAGCAGTTCTTC.

The CDR3 sequence is CASTSGSARETQYF. The DNA for the CDR3 is TGCGCCAGCACTAGCGGGAGTGCGAGGGAGACCCAGTACTTC. V gene TRBV5-1 combines with J gene TRBJ2-5, with 10 bases fitting TRBD2. The CDR3 sequence is 14 residues long. Losses at the gene ends were 6 bases for V and 5 bases for J; bases not matched to a gene: 7. Germline CDR1 SGHRS, CDR2 YFSETQ.

J is TRBJ2-3 and V is TRBV4-1; 12 bases are shared with TRBD1. The ends lost 4 bases at V and 2 bases at J; junction bases unmatched: 4. Germline loops: CDR1 MGHRA, CDR2 YSYEKL. The CDR3 length is 16 residues. The CDR3 DNA is TGCGCCAGCAGCCTATCGGGACAGGGGGCCACAGATACGCAGTATTTT. This translates into CASSLSGQGATDTQYF.

This clone was seen once. The chain employs TRBV5-1 and TRBJ1-2; 10 bases are shared with TRBD1. Germline trimming cut 0 bases from V and 3 bases from J; bases unmatched to any gene: 5. Germline CDR1 SGHRS, CDR2 YFSETQ. The CDR3 has 16 residues. CDR3 DNA sequence: TGCGCCAGCAGCTTGGCGGGGGACAGGGGTTACTATGGCTACACCTTC. The encoded protein is CASSLAGDRGYYGYTF.

This clone was counted once. The genes are TRBV6-1 and TRBJ1-1; no definite D call. Germline-derived CDR1 and CDR2 are MNHNS and SASEGT. CDR3 length: 15 residues. Trimming left V 2 bases short and J 0 bases short, with 10 bases between. The CDR3 region is CASSERTHLNTEAFF. The CDR3 nucleotides are TGTGCCAGCAGTGAAAGAACACATTTGAACACTGAAGCTTTCTTT.

The chain uses TRBV30 and TRBJ1-6; unclear D gene. This CDR3 comprises 11 residues. Germline V gives CDR1 GTSNPN, CDR2 SVGIG (reference sequence). Trimming cost V 0 bases and J 9 bases, with 3 bases left between them. The CDR3 sequence: CAWSVGSPLHF. The CDR3 DNA reads as TGTGCCTGGAGTGTCGGTTCACCCCTCCACTTT. Full variable domain (remainder filled in from reference TRBV30 and TRBJ1-6): SQTIHQWPATLVQPVGSPLSLECTVEGTSNPNLYWYRQAAGRGLQLLFYSVGIGQISSEVPQNLSASRPQDRQFILSSKKLLLSDSGFYLCAWSVGSPLHFGNGTRLTVT.

The V and J genes are TRBV9 and TRBJ1-1; TRBD1 matches 9 bases. CDR1 is SGDLS, CDR2 YYNGEE, per germline. The CDR3 covers 16 residues. Trimming took 3 bases from V and 1 from J; bases not matched to a gene: 7. CDR3 loop: CASSEKGTGPNTEAFF. CDR3 nucleotides: TGTGCCAGCAGCGAAAAAGGGACAGGGCCGAACACTGAAGCTTTCTTT.

V usage is TRBV7-9 and J usage is TRBJ1-2; D gene uncertain. The germline V and J ends were trimmed by 2 bases and 2 bases, with 9 bases remaining between them. Germline V lookup: CDR1 SEHNR, CDR2 FQNEAQ (reference sequence). This CDR3 has 14 residues. CDR3 in amino acids: CASSLSTENYGYTF. CDR3 nucleotide sequence: TGTGCCAGCAGCTTATCTACTGAGAACTATGGCTACACCTTC.

This clone came up once. The chain combines TRBV11-1 with TRBJ2-3, with D maybe TRBD2 (5 bases). CDR3 length equals 15 residues. Germline values: CDR1 SGHAT, CDR2 FQDESV (reference sequence). The germline V and J ends were trimmed by 2 bases and 4 bases, with 13 bases remaining between them. CDR3 DNA: TGTGCCAGCAGCTTAAGTCCATCGGAGGCAGATACGCAGTATTTT. Its protein product is CASSLSPSEADTQYF.

The gene calls are TRBV27 and TRBJ1-5; possible D gene TRBD1, 6 bases. Trimming stripped 4 bases from V and 3 bases from J, with 13 bases between. This CDR3 spans 15 amino acids. Germline V lookup: CDR1 MNHEY, CDR2 SMNVEV (reference sequence). The CDR3, as DNA: TGTGCCAGCAGTTGGGTTGCAGGGGTCAATCAGCCCCAGCATTTT. It specifies CASSWVAGVNQPQHF.

The J gene is TRBJ2-1, the V gene TRBV3-1 (or the pseudogene TRBV3-2); D ambiguous. The CDR3 has 13 amino acids. Germline CDR1 reads LGHDT; CDR2 reads YNNKEL (reference sequence). V was pared by 4 bases and J by 4 bases, with 8 bases between. This chain's CDR3 is CASSPTRYNEQFF. CDR3 DNA sequence: TGTGCCAGCAGCCCGACACGTTACAATGAGCAGTTCTTC.

In the case of this clone: Other nucleotide sequences from this sample produce the same CDR3. The chain employs TRBV12-3 or TRBV12-4 and TRBJ1-1; D gene uncertain. This CDR3 is 13 amino acids long. V shed 1 base and J shed 1 base, with 4 bases lying between them. As DNA, the CDR3 is TGTGCCAGCAGTTTAGGGCCGAACACTGAAGCTTTCTTT. Translated: CASSLGPNTEAFF.

The chain carries TRBV21-1 and TRBJ2-4; TRBD2, as called in the table, went unchecked against the DNA. TRBV21-1 is recorded as a pseudogene. This CDR3 is 14 amino acids long. The CDR3 region is CASSRRDAKNIQYF. Written as DNA, the CDR3 is TGTGCCAGCAGCAGGCGGGACGCCAAAAACATTCAGTACTTC.

This chain connects TRBV5-1 to TRBJ2-1, with 12 bases fitting TRBD2. Germline assignment: CDR1 SGHRS and CDR2 YFSETQ. The CDR3 contains 17 residues. The V gene end was trimmed by 4 bases and the J gene end by 3 bases; junction bases not matched to a gene: 8. CDR3: CASSPRLAGANYNEQFF. The CDR3 coding sequence is TGCGCCAGCAGCCCACGACTAGCGGGGGCGAACTACAATGAGCAGTTCTTC.

The J gene is TRBJ2-7, the V gene TRBV9; the match to TRBD2 covers 7 bases. The CDR3 length is 15 residues. V shed 0 bases, J shed 2 bases, and the junction held 5 bases outside the gene matches. Germline-derived CDR1 and CDR2 are SGDLS and YYNGEE. CDR3: CASSVGEGTTYEQYF. The CDR3 DNA sequence: TGTGCCAGCAGCGTAGGGGAAGGGACTACCTACGAGCAGTACTTC. The whole variable domain, filled in from reference TRBV9 and TRBJ2-7, reads DSGVTQTPKHLITATGQRVTLRCSPRSGDLSVYWYQQSLDQGLQFLIQYYNGEERAKGNILERFSAQQFPDLHSELNLSSLELGDSALYFCASSVGEGTTYEQYFGPGTRLTVT.

The gene calls are TRBV7-8 and TRBJ2-7, with TRBD1 matching 9 bases. V shed 0 bases, J shed 3 bases, and the junction held 6 bases outside the gene matches. CDR3 size: 16 residues. CDR1 SGHVS and CDR2 FQNEAQ come from the germline V gene. CDR3 protein: CASSLAIRQGDYEQYF. CDR3 nucleotides: TGTGCCAGCAGCTTAGCTATTCGACAGGGGGACTACGAGCAGTACTTC. The variable domain in full, completed from reference TRBV7-8 and TRBJ2-7, reads GAGVSQSPRYKVAKRGQDVALRCDPISGHVSLFWYQQALGQGPEFLTYFQNEAQLDKSGLPSDRFFAERPEGSVSTLKIQRTQQEDSAVYLCASSLAIRQGDYEQYFGPGTRLTVT.

The V and J genes are TRBV11-1 and TRBJ1-1; D might be TRBD1 (5 bases). There are 13 residues in the CDR3. Germline loops: CDR1 SGHAT, CDR2 FQDESV (reference sequence). V lost 4 bases, J lost 0 bases, and 6 bases lay in between. This chain's CDR3 is CASSWDLNTEAFF. CDR3 coding DNA: TGTGCCAGCAGCTGGGACCTGAACACTGAAGCTTTCTTT.

The chain uses TRBV3-1 (or the pseudogene TRBV3-2) and TRBJ1-4, with D maybe TRBD1 (6 bases). V was cut by 3 bases and J by 1 base, with 9 bases left in between. Per germline, CDR1 LGHDT and CDR2 YNNKEL (reference sequence). This CDR3 has 15 residues. CDR3 in DNA: TGTGCCAGCAGCCACGTCAGGGGAACTAATGAAAAACTGTTTTTT. Its translation is CASSHVRGTNEKLFF.